These 20 T cell receptor beta chains originate from one sample sequenced in a study of T cells in Graves' hyperthyroidism and ophthalmopathy. Amplification yielded TCR beta CDR3 regions, with RNA transcripts as the source. The HTBI primer set was used in a first-round RT-PCR of the TCR CDR3. TCRdb analysed the multiplex PCR reads with MiXCR anew, one entry per CDR3 protein. This sample has 380,000 or so distinct CDR3 sequences, with over 11% found just once. The specimen sequenced was blood. The receptors were sampled from a woman younger than 45 with Graves' hyperthyroidism.

This clonotype was counted many times. V gene TRBV28 combines with J gene TRBJ1-5; the D gene is possibly TRBD1 (5 bases). The CDR3 consists of 14 residues. V was clipped by 5 bases and J by 5 bases, with 13 bases between them. Germline lookup yields CDR1 MDHEN and CDR2 SYDVKM. CDR3 loop: CASSRRGFDQPQHF. The CDR3 DNA follows: TGTGCCAGCAGTCGACGGGGCTTTGATCAGCCCCAGCATTTT.

This clonotype was recorded at least ten times. The chain is built from TRBV28 and TRBJ2-5; no clear D gene. The germline CDR1 and CDR2 sequences are MDHEN and SYDVKM. The V and J ends lost 3 bases and 2 bases respectively, with 7 bases between them. This CDR3 spans 13 amino acids. CDR3 protein: CASSLPKQETQYF. The CDR3 DNA reads TGTGCCAGCAGTTTGCCTAAACAAGAGACCCAGTACTTC.

The chain couples TRBV20-1 to TRBJ2-5; maybe TRBD2 (7 bases). This CDR3 is 15 amino acids long. The germline V gene has CDR1 DFQATT and CDR2 SNEGSKA (reference sequence). V lost 5 bases and J lost 2, with 18 bases in between. The CDR3 here is CSAGRGGGAQETQYF. CDR3 nucleotide sequence: TGCAGTGCTGGCCGGGGAGGGGGGGCACAAGAGACCCAGTACTTC.

This clonotype was observed many times. The chain combines TRBV12-3 or TRBV12-4 with TRBJ1-2; 10 bases align to TRBD1. This CDR3 contains 15 residues. After removal of 2 bases from V and 8 bases from J, the junction contained 8 bases not matched to a gene. The CDR3 loop reads CASSLRDRGGRGYTF. As DNA, the CDR3 is TGTGCCAGCAGTTTAAGGGACAGGGGAGGGAGAGGCTACACCTTC.

This clonotype was seen ten or more times. The V and J genes are TRBV9 and TRBJ1-1; the D gene is possibly TRBD1 (6 bases). In germline, CDR1 is SGDLS, CDR2 YYNGEE. Trimming shortened V by 3 bases and J by 4 bases, and 10 bases separated the two germline ends. The CDR3 has 13 amino acids. In DNA, the CDR3 is TGTGCCAGCAGCGATAGGGGGTTCACTGAAGCTTTCTTT. Translated: CASSDRGFTEAFF.

This clonotype has at least ten counts. The chain joins TRBV12-3 or TRBV12-4 to TRBJ1-5; D gene ambiguous. This CDR3 has 14 residues. V was cut by 3 bases and J by 4 bases, with 10 bases left in between. CDR3 residues: CASSFAIANQPQHF. CDR3 nucleotide sequence: TGTGCCAGCAGTTTTGCCATAGCTAATCAGCCCCAGCATTTT.

This clonotype has at least ten counts. This chain uses TRBV12-3 or TRBV12-4 with TRBJ1-5; 8 bases map to TRBD1. Losses at the gene ends were 4 bases for V and 2 bases for J; bases not matched to a gene: 4. The CDR3 is made up of 15 amino acids. CDR3 region: CASSSGGRGNQPQHF. The CDR3 bases are TGTGCCAGCAGTTCAGGGGGCAGGGGCAATCAGCCCCAGCATTTT.

V usage is TRBV20-1 and J usage is TRBJ1-1, with D maybe TRBD1 (5 bases). The ends were cut back, 3 bases at V and 1 base at J, with 9 bases in the middle. Germline V lookup: CDR1 DFQATT, CDR2 SNEGSKA (reference sequence). The CDR3 length is 13 residues. The CDR3: CSARLRENTEAFF. The CDR3 coding sequence is TGCAGTGCTAGGCTCAGGGAGAACACTGAAGCTTTCTTT.

V is TRBV29-1 and J is TRBJ2-1, with 10 bases fitting TRBD1. J gave up 12 bases and V 7 bases, and 12 bases lay outside the gene matches. Germline V gene lookup returns CDR1 SQVTM and CDR2 ANQGSEA. The CDR3 spans 13 residues. Written as DNA, the CDR3 is TGCAGCGGCGACCCGGGACAGGGGTTGTGGCAGTTCTTC. Its protein is CSGDPGQGLWQFF.

As to this clonotype: This may be a read error, as it is one base from a much larger clone. The chain has TRBV28 and TRBJ2-7, with a tentative D call TRBD1 (6 bases). The CDR3 runs 14 residues. V was pared by 8 bases and J by 2 bases, with 16 bases between. Germline CDR1 reads MDHEN; CDR2 reads SYDVKM. The CDR3 region has the DNA TGTGCCAGCGGTTCCGGGACACAAGCCTACGAGCAGTACTTC. Amino acids: CASGSGTQAYEQYF.

The chain recombines TRBV7-9 with TRBJ2-5; D ambiguous. Germline V lookup: CDR1 SEHNR, CDR2 FQNEAQ (reference sequence). This CDR3 is 15 amino acids long. Trimming left V 1 base short and J 1 base short, with 10 bases between. CDR3 coding DNA: TGTGCCAGCAGCTTAGTTGGTCAGCCCCAAGAGACCCAGTACTTC. Translating gives CASSLVGQPQETQYF. The full variable domain, its missing parts supplied by reference TRBV7-9 and TRBJ2-5, is DTGVSQNPRHKITKRGQNVTFRCDPISEHNRLYWYRQTLGQGPEFLTYFQNEAQLEKSRLLSDRFSAERPKGSFSTLEIQRTEQGDSAMYLCASSLVGQPQETQYFGPGTRLLVL.

J is TRBJ2-3 and V is TRBV10-3; D remains ambiguous. Germline CDR1 ENHRY, CDR2 SYGVKD. V lost 3 bases and J 0 bases, leaving 10 bases between the germline ends. This CDR3 is 15 amino acids long. DNA for the CDR3: TGTGCCATCAGTGACCCGCAGTTGAGCACAGATACGCAGTATTTT. Translated: CAISDPQLSTDTQYF.

This clonotype appeared a few times. Here the CDR3 reads CASDDSGVYEQYF. CDR3 nucleotides: TGTGCCAGCGACGACAGTGGGGTCTACGAGCAGTACTTC. J is TRBJ2-7 and V is TRBV6-2 or TRBV6-3, with D possibly TRBD1 on 5 matching bases. V was trimmed by 8 bases and J by 3 bases, leaving 14 bases between them. From germline, CDR1 is MNHEY and CDR2 SVGEGT. The CDR3 consists of 13 residues.

The chain employs TRBV28 and TRBJ2-4, with no clear D. V dropped 10 bases and J dropped 3 bases, with 13 bases sitting between them. The CDR3 extends over 13 amino acids. Per germline, CDR1 MDHEN and CDR2 SYDVKM. For the CDR3, the DNA is TGTGCCACTAGACAATTTGGCAAAAACATTCAGTACTTC. As protein: CATRQFGKNIQYF.

This clonotype has ten or more counts. The chain combines TRBV7-8 with TRBJ2-3; 7 bases line up with TRBD1. The CDR3 spans 16 residues. The junction had 8 bases not matched to a gene; V was cut back by 2 bases and J by 3 bases. CDR1 SGHVS and CDR2 FQNEAQ come from the germline V gene. This CDR3 is CASSLWDSASTDTQYF. CDR3 coding DNA: TGTGCCAGCAGCTTATGGGACAGCGCTTCGACAGATACGCAGTATTTT.

This clonotype has a handful of counts. This chain links TRBV5-1 with TRBJ2-2; TRBD2 agrees at 11 bases. Per the germline V gene, CDR1 is SGHRS and CDR2 is YFSETQ. The CDR3 extends over 16 amino acids. Unmatched junction bases numbered 3, after V lost 0 bases and J lost 5 bases. The CDR3 region has the DNA TGCGCCAGCAGCTTGGAGAGGACTAGCGGGACCGGGGAGCTGTTTTTT. Residues: CASSLERTSGTGELFF.

This clonotype was observed a single time. The rearrangement uses TRBV30 and TRBJ1-3; D is possibly TRBD1 (5 bases). The CDR3 has 14 residues. Germline assignment: CDR1 GTSNPN and CDR2 SVGIG (reference sequence). V shed 1 base and J shed 3 bases, with 10 bases lying between them. CDR3 in amino acids: CAWSGGGGGNTIYF. The CDR3, as DNA: TGTGCCTGGAGTGGAGGCGGGGGTGGAAACACCATATATTTT.

The sample holds many counts of this clonotype. This chain joins TRBV28 and TRBJ1-2; 7 bases align to TRBD1. CDR3 size: 12 residues. V lost 10 bases and J lost 6; bases outside the gene matches: 8. Germline lookup yields CDR1 MDHEN and CDR2 SYDVKM. CDR3 nucleotide sequence: TGTGCCACCGGTGAGGGGGCCCATGGCTACACCTTC. Its translation: CATGEGAHGYTF.

The chain uses TRBV10-3 and TRBJ1-5; the D gene is possibly TRBD1 (6 bases). V lost 0 bases, J lost 6 bases, and 21 bases lay in between. The CDR3 covers 18 residues. CDR1 is ENHRY, CDR2 SYGVKD, per germline. CDR3: CAISESIRGGGAGQPQHF. CDR3 DNA: TGTGCCATCAGTGAGTCGATACGGGGAGGGGGGGCTGGTCAGCCCCAGCATTTT.

This clonotype was seen ten or more times. This chain links TRBV2 with TRBJ2-3; 9 nucleotides align to TRBD2. Germline CDR1 and CDR2: SNHLY and FYNNEI. The CDR3 runs to 14 residues. V dropped 6 bases and J dropped 1; count of bases not matched to a gene: 2. In nucleotides, the CDR3 is TGTGCCAGCAGGGTAGCGGGAGGCACAGATACGCAGTATTTT. Its translation: CASRVAGGTDTQYF.